The 5 T cell receptor beta chains given below trace back to one sample, sequenced in a study of blood T cell repertoires in COVID-19. TCRdb keeps only in-frame clones here, not all; method: immunoSEQ multiplex PCR. The table shows roughly 87,000 clones, with 55% to 75% occurring only once. Sequencing input: peripheral blood. These TCRs come from a woman of 80 years or more with acute or convalescent COVID-19.

This chain joins TRBV28 and TRBJ1-2, with 8 bases fitting TRBD1. This CDR3 spans 17 amino acids. J was trimmed by 0 bases and V by 1 base; bases with no gene match: 7. The V gene's germline CDR1 is MDHEN and CDR2 SYDVKM. CDR3 in DNA: TGTGCCAGCAGTTTATTGACAGGGGCCCCCTCTAACTATGGCTACACCTTC. Encoded protein: CASSLLTGAPSNYGYTF.

This chain joins TRBV14 and TRBJ2-2; 9 bases are shared with TRBD1. CDR3 length equals 16 residues. With V trimmed by 4 bases and J by 4 bases, 7 bases remained unmatched. Germline CDR1 reads SGHDN; CDR2 reads FVKESK. The CDR3 loop reads CASSPLPGQGTGELFF. The CDR3, as DNA: TGTGCCAGCAGCCCGTTGCCGGGACAGGGCACCGGGGAGCTGTTTTTT.

The chain recombines TRBV19 with TRBJ1-2; D is uncertain. The CDR3 sequence is 14 residues long. V lost 8 bases to trimming and J lost 4 bases, with 17 bases between them. CDR1 and CDR2 from the germline V gene are LNHDA and SQIVND (reference sequence). The CDR3 coding sequence is TGTGCCAGTGGGAACGGGATACGGCCCTATGGCTACACCTTC. It translates to CASGNGIRPYGYTF.

The chain joins TRBV7-2 to TRBJ2-3, with a weak D call TRBD2 (6 bases). Germline CDR1 is SGHTA and CDR2 is FQGNSA. The CDR3 is 15 residues long. V lost 4 bases to trimming and J lost 4 bases, with 15 bases between them. The CDR3: CASSSGGALADTQYF. The CDR3 coding sequence is TGTGCCAGCAGCTCCGGCGGGGCCCTCGCAGATACGCAGTATTTT.

The chain combines TRBV20-1 with TRBJ1-2; the D is unclear. This CDR3 is 11 amino acids long. Germline CDR1 DFQATT, CDR2 SNEGSKA (reference sequence). The ends were cut back, 2 bases at V and 6 bases at J, with 7 bases in the middle. In DNA form, the CDR3 reads TGCAGTGCTAGACTAAGAAATGGCTACACCTTC. Amino acid sequence: CSARLRNGYTF.